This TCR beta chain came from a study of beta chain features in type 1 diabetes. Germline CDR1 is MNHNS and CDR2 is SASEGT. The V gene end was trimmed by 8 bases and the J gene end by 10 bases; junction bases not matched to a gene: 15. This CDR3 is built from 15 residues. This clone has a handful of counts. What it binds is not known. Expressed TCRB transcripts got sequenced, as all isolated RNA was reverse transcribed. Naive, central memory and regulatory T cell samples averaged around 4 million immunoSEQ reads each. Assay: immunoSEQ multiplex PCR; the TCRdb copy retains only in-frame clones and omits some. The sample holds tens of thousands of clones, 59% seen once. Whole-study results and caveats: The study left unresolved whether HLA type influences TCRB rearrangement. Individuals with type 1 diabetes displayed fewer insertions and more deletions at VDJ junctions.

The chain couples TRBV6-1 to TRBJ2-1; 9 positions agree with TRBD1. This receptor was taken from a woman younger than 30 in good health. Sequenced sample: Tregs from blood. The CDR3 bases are TGTGCCAGCGGGAGGACCGGGACAGGGTTTAGCGAGCAGTTCTTC. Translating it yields CASGRTGTGFSEQFF.